This record covers a single TCR beta chain. Its antigen is not known. Germline assignment: CDR1 LNHDA and CDR2 SQIVND (reference sequence). The CDR3 is 15 amino acids. The V end was cut by 5 bases, the J end by 4 bases, with 18 bases between. This record belongs to a study of brain T cells in children with intractable seizures. Sequencing was limited to surgery cases with top T cell transcript signatures in brain tissue. Before surgery, patients took at least one anti-epileptic drug. Points from the study as a whole: Pre- and post-surgery blood differed in depth, so pre-surgery absences may be undersampling. Patients' HCMV serostatus was unknown; virus specificity rests on CDR3 similarity alone.

The protocol was immunoSEQ multiplex PCR, while the TCRdb copy is restricted to in-frame clones and leaves out a portion. Here the sample spans fewer than 25,000 clones, 85% to 95% being singletons. This sequence joins TRBV19 and TRBJ2-7; D is perhaps TRBD2 (5 bases). The material was peripheral blood, obtained at surgery. The source of this sequence is a boy younger than 18 with focal cortical dysplasia and intractable seizures. DNA of the CDR3: TGTGCCAGTAGTCCCGGACTGGCTAAGAGTTACGAGCAGTACTTC. It encodes CASSPGLAKSYEQYF.